Below are 18 T cell receptor beta chains sequenced from a single sample in a study of blood T cell repertoires in COVID-19. TCRdb's copy holds only in-frame clones and misses some; the assay was immunoSEQ multiplex PCR. Here the sample spans some 180,000 clones, roughly 85% being singletons. Sequencing was performed on peripheral blood. The origin of the receptors is a man between 60 and 75 years old with active or convalescent COVID-19.

The chain links TRBV9 to TRBJ1-2, with 8 bases fitting TRBD1. The CDR3 has 14 residues. The germline V gene encodes CDR1 SGDLS and CDR2 YYNGEE. V dropped 7 bases and J dropped 4; count of bases not matched to a gene: 9. CDR3 nucleotides: TGTGCCAGCGCCGCCCAGGGACAGGCCTATGGCTACACCTTC. The encoded protein is CASAAQGQAYGYTF.

The J gene is TRBJ2-3, the V gene TRBV5-1; 10 positions agree with TRBD2. The CDR3 contains 16 residues. Germline lookup yields CDR1 SGHRS and CDR2 YFSETQ. The V and J ends lost 4 bases and 4 bases, in that order; junction bases with no gene match: 9. The CDR3 loop is CASSPQRGGRPDTQYF. DNA for the CDR3: TGCGCCAGCAGCCCACAGCGGGGGGGCCGCCCAGATACGCAGTATTTT. The full variable domain, rest sourced from reference TRBV5-1 and TRBJ2-3, is KAGVTQTPRYLIKTRGQQVTLSCSPISGHRSVSWYQQTPGQGLQFLFEYFSETQRNKGNFPGRFSGRQFSNSRSEMNVSTLELGDSALYLCASSPQRGGRPDTQYFGPGTRLTVL.

This rearrangement joins TRBV18 to TRBJ1-1, with D perhaps TRBD1 (5 bases). The CDR3 length is 15 residues. V lost 6 bases to trimming and J lost 2 bases, with 16 bases between them. CDR1 KGHSH and CDR2 LQKENI come from the germline V gene. Here the CDR3 DNA reads TGTGCCAGCTCCCCAAGGGGTGAAGGCAACACTGAAGCTTTCTTT. Residues: CASSPRGEGNTEAFF.

This chain links TRBV12-3 or TRBV12-4 with TRBJ1-1, with a tentative D call TRBD1 (5 bases). Trimming left V 2 bases short and J 1 base short, with 5 bases between. The CDR3 runs to 13 residues. The CDR3 spells CASSLTGNTEAFF. The CDR3 region has the DNA TGTGCCAGCAGTTTAACAGGGAACACTGAAGCTTTCTTT.

The chain recombines TRBV7-9 with TRBJ2-2, with 8 bases that match TRBD2. CDR3 length: 15 residues. In germline, CDR1 is SEHNR, CDR2 FQNEAQ (reference sequence). The V gene end was trimmed by 4 bases and the J gene end by 5 bases; junction bases not matched to a gene: 6. CDR3 amino acids: CASSSGGARTGELFF. The CDR3, as DNA: TGTGCCAGCAGCTCCGGGGGGGCCAGGACCGGGGAGCTGTTTTTT.

The chain recombines TRBV5-4 with TRBJ1-2; the match to TRBD1 covers 7 bases. CDR1 SGHNT and CDR2 YYREEE come from the germline V gene (reference sequence). V trimming: 4 bases; J trimming: 3 bases; junction bases outside the gene matches: 6. The CDR3 has 14 amino acids. In nucleotides, the CDR3 is TGTGCCAGCAGCCCCAAGGGGGCGGACTATGGCTACACCTTC. Translation gives CASSPKGADYGYTF.

V usage is TRBV5-4 and J usage is TRBJ2-5, with a possible D match to TRBD1 (6 bases). Trimming took 7 bases from V and 4 from J, leaving 14 bases between them. The CDR3 contains 13 residues. Per germline, CDR1 SGHNT and CDR2 YYREEE (reference sequence). CDR3 sequence (DNA): TGTGCCAGCGGGCTACAGGGCGGAGAGACCCAGTACTTC. Amino acids: CASGLQGGETQYF.

The rearrangement joins TRBV11-2 to TRBJ1-6, with D perhaps TRBD1 (6 bases). Between the trimmed V and J ends, which lost 2 bases and 10 bases, there was a span of 12 bases. This CDR3 comprises 14 residues. Germline V CDR1 and CDR2: SGHAT, FQNNGV. The CDR3 reads CASSLRAGDSPLHF. The CDR3 DNA follows: TGTGCCAGCAGCTTAAGGGCAGGGGACTCACCCCTCCACTTT.

V usage is TRBV9 and J usage is TRBJ2-2, with 12 bases fitting TRBD2. Germline V lookup: CDR1 SGDLS, CDR2 YYNGEE. Germline trimming cut 2 bases from V and 0 bases from J; bases unmatched to any gene: 5. The CDR3 is made up of 18 amino acids. The CDR3: CASSVGLAGGPNTGELFF. For the CDR3, the DNA is TGTGCCAGCAGCGTGGGACTAGCGGGCGGACCGAACACCGGGGAGCTGTTTTTT.

In DNA, the CDR3 is TGTGCCAGCAGACCTTACAGGGAGAATTCACCCCTCCACTTT. Its translation: CASRPYRENSPLHF. The chain uses TRBV2 and TRBJ1-6, with D possibly being TRBD1 (6 bases). Trimming took off 6 bases at V and 7 bases at J, with 13 bases between the two ends. Germline CDR1 is SNHLY and CDR2 is FYNNEI. The CDR3 has 14 amino acids.

This chain joins TRBV11-2 and TRBJ1-1, with D perhaps matching TRBD1 (5 bases). V lost 1 base, J lost 7 bases, and 13 bases lay in between. This CDR3 has 14 residues. From germline, CDR1 is SGHAT and CDR2 FQNNGV. The CDR3 region has the DNA TGTGCCAGCAGCTTAGTAGGCAGGGTCCGTGAAGCTTTCTTT. This codes for CASSLVGRVREAFF.

The chain is built from TRBV29-1 and TRBJ1-3, with unresolved D. The ends were cut back, 7 bases at V and 0 bases at J, with 10 bases in the middle. This CDR3 is 13 amino acids long. Germline assignment: CDR1 SQVTM and CDR2 ANQGSEA. CDR3: CSAGAHSGNTIYF. DNA for the CDR3: TGCAGCGCCGGAGCCCACTCTGGAAACACCATATATTTT.

The chain is built from TRBV5-1 and TRBJ2-6; TRBD1 agrees at 8 bases. The germline gives CDR1 SGHRS, CDR2 YFSETQ. There are 17 residues in the CDR3. Losses at the gene ends were 4 bases for V and 4 bases for J; bases not matched to a gene: 10. The CDR3 DNA reads TGCGCCAGCAGCCCAAGGACAGGGTTTGAGGGGGCCAACGTCCTGACTTTC. It codes for CASSPRTGFEGANVLTF.

V is TRBV19 and J is TRBJ1-1, with TRBD1 identical over 10 bases. V lost 2 bases and J lost 4; bases outside the gene matches: 1. The germline CDR1 and CDR2 sequences are LNHDA and SQIVND (reference sequence). This CDR3 is built from 14 residues. The CDR3 DNA sequence: TGTGCCAGTAGTATAAGGGACAGGGGCACTGAAGCTTTCTTT. It translates to CASSIRDRGTEAFF.

The genes are TRBV2 and TRBJ1-4, with no clear D. Germline CDR1 and CDR2: SNHLY and FYNNEI. Trimming took 1 base from V and 16 from J, leaving 10 bases between them. This CDR3 has 11 residues. The CDR3 DNA follows: TGTGCCAGCAGTGAAGGTGGGCCTGAGTTTTTT. It encodes CASSEGGPEFF.

V and J are TRBV6-1 and TRBJ2-7, with TRBD1 matching over 7 bases. Germline loops: CDR1 MNHNS, CDR2 SASEGT. CDR3 size: 16 residues. J gave up 2 bases and V 1 base, and 8 bases lay outside the gene matches. In DNA, the CDR3 is TGTGCCAGCAGTGAAGTGGGTGGGGACAGACCCTACGAGCAGTACTTC. It codes for CASSEVGGDRPYEQYF.

The J gene is TRBJ2-7, the V gene TRBV6-1, with a weak D call TRBD1 (6 bases). In germline, CDR1 is MNHNS, CDR2 SASEGT. Trimming removed 3 bases at V and 3 bases at J, with 15 bases between. The CDR3 contains 15 residues. CDR3 in DNA: TGTGCCAGCAGTGAGATGGGACAACCATTCTACGAGCAGTACTTC. It encodes CASSEMGQPFYEQYF.

The rearrangement uses TRBV19 and TRBJ1-2, with 12 bases lining up with TRBD1. The CDR3 extends over 19 amino acids. The germline CDR1 and CDR2 sequences are LNHDA and SQIVND (reference sequence). J lost 2 bases, V lost 6 bases, and 16 bases had no gene match. The CDR3 spells CASRLARDRGRIHNYGYTF. The CDR3 DNA reads TGTGCCAGTAGATTGGCCCGGGACAGGGGGCGAATCCACAACTATGGCTACACCTTC. Supplemented by reference TRBV19 and TRBJ1-2, the full variable domain reads DGGITQSPKYLFRKEGQNVTLSCEQNLNHDAMYWYRQDPGQGLRLIYYSQIVNDFQKGDIAEGYSVSREKKESFPLTVTSAQKNPTAFYLCASRLARDRGRIHNYGYTFGSGTRLTVV.